This entry lists 11 T cell receptor beta chains sequenced from one sample in a study of CD8 T cell repertoires and HIV-1 epitope variants. No antigen has been identified for these receptors. Sequencing was performed with immunoSEQ multiplex PCR; in TCRdb, only in-frame clones are kept and a portion is missing. The table has 900 to 1,200 clones, about three fifths seen once. The specimen sequenced was cultured CD8+ T cells derived from PBMCs. The receptor set was obtained from a male donor with HIV.

J is TRBJ1-1 and V is TRBV28; D may be TRBD1 (5 bases). The germline V gene encodes CDR1 MDHEN and CDR2 SYDVKM. Between the trimmed V and J ends, which lost 6 bases and 1 base, there was a span of 9 bases. This CDR3 contains 13 residues. The CDR3 region has the DNA TGTGCCAGCAGCAGGGACGGGAACACTGAAGCTTTCTTT. Its translation: CASSRDGNTEAFF.

CDR3 sequence: CASSLGGEQYF. Written as DNA, the CDR3 is TGTGCCAGCAGCTTGGGAGGGGAGCAGTACTTC. This chain uses TRBV5-6 with TRBJ2-7; D might be TRBD2 (5 bases). This CDR3 comprises 11 residues. The germline gives CDR1 SGHDT, CDR2 YYEEEE. V gave up 0 bases and J gave up 7 bases, with 5 bases separating them. Looking up the rest from reference TRBV5-6 and TRBJ2-7 gives the full variable domain: DAGVTQSPTHLIKTRGQQVTLRCSPKSGHDTVSWYQQALGQGPQFIFQYYEEEERQRGNFPDRFSGHQFPNYSSELNVNALLLGDSALYLCASSLGGEQYFGPGTRLTVT.

V is TRBV28 and J is TRBJ2-1; perhaps TRBD1 as D (5 bases). Germline CDR1 reads MDHEN; CDR2 reads SYDVKM. V was cut by 1 base and J by 0 bases, with 7 bases left in between. The CDR3 loop spans 15 amino acids. CDR3 sequence (DNA): TGTGCCAGCAGTTTATCAGGGATCTCCTACAATGAGCAGTTCTTC. The encoded protein is CASSLSGISYNEQFF.

This sequence joins TRBV5-6 and TRBJ2-2; 7 bases map to TRBD1. V dropped 1 base and J dropped 0; count of bases not matched to a gene: 9. The CDR3 is 18 amino acids. Germline assignment: CDR1 SGHDT and CDR2 YYEEEE. The CDR3 protein is CASSLLGAGTANTGELFF. The DNA of the CDR3 is TGTGCCAGCAGCTTGTTAGGAGCCGGGACAGCGAACACCGGGGAGCTGTTTTTT.

This chain joins TRBV6-4 and TRBJ2-6; TRBD1 agrees at 8 bases. The V segment lost 6 bases and the J segment 4 bases; nucleotides outside the gene matches: 2. CDR3 length: 14 amino acids. Germline values: CDR1 MRHNA, CDR2 SNTAGT. The CDR3 spells CASRDREGANVLTF. Written as DNA, the CDR3 is TGTGCCAGCAGGGACAGGGAAGGGGCCAACGTCCTGACTTTC.

Only one count was recorded for this clone. This chain connects TRBV19 to TRBJ2-5; no firm D call. The CDR3 is made up of 13 amino acids. Between the trimmed V and J ends, which lost 5 bases and 2 bases, there was a span of 9 bases. Germline-derived CDR1 and CDR2 are LNHDA and SQIVND (reference sequence). This chain's CDR3 is CASSDRIQETQYF. In DNA form, the CDR3 reads TGTGCCAGTAGTGACCGGATACAAGAGACCCAGTACTTC.

This clone was observed a handful of times. The V and J genes are TRBV7-2 and TRBJ1-2; 7 bases line up with TRBD1. Germline loops: CDR1 SGHTA, CDR2 FQGNSA. This CDR3 region has 14 residues. The J segment lost 8 bases and the V segment lost 5 bases, leaving 11 bases of the junction unmatched. The CDR3 is CASSLEGRGGGYTF. CDR3 nucleotide sequence: TGTGCCAGCAGCCTGGAGGGCAGGGGGGGAGGCTACACCTTC. Using reference TRBV7-2 and TRBJ1-2 for the parts outside the CDR3, the full variable domain is GAGVSQSPSNKVTEKGKDVELRCDPISGHTALYWYRQSLGQGLEFLIYFQGNSAPDKSGLPSDRFSAERTGGSVSTLTIQRTQQEDSAVYLCASSLEGRGGGYTFGSGTRLTVV.

V and J are TRBV5-1 and TRBJ2-7, with D perhaps matching TRBD1 (5 bases). This CDR3 contains 14 residues. V was cut by 1 base and J by 2 bases, with 10 bases left in between. CDR1 and CDR2 from the germline V gene are SGHRS and YFSETQ. In nucleotides, the CDR3 is TGCGCCAGCAGCTTGCGACAGCAGACCTACGAGCAGTACTTC. This translates into CASSLRQQTYEQYF.

The chain joins TRBV29-1 to TRBJ2-1, with 14 bases aligning to TRBD2. Germline V gives CDR1 SQVTM, CDR2 ANQGSEA. The CDR3 loop spans 19 amino acids. V shed 1 base and J 3 bases; nucleotides not matched to a gene: 11. DNA of the CDR3: TGCAGCGTTGAAGGAGGCCAAGGACTAGCGGGAGGTCGCTACAATGAGCAGTTCTTC. The encoded protein is CSVEGGQGLAGGRYNEQFF.

This chain uses TRBV7-6 with TRBJ2-3; 8 bases are a match to TRBD2. J lost 6 bases, V lost 4 bases, and 12 bases had no gene match. Germline V gene lookup returns CDR1 SGHVS and CDR2 FNYEAQ. The CDR3 loop spans 16 amino acids. CDR3 protein: CASSSEGTSLGDTQYF. The CDR3 DNA is TGTGCCAGCAGCTCCGAGGGGACTAGTCTAGGCGATACGCAGTATTTT. The full variable domain, with the rest looked up from reference TRBV7-6 and TRBJ2-3, is GAGVSQSPRYKVTKRGQDVALRCDPISGHVSLYWYRQALGQGPEFLTYFNYEAQQDKSGLPNDRFSAERPEGSISTLTIQRTEQRDSAMYRCASSSEGTSLGDTQYFGPGTRLTVL.

The chain employs TRBV5-4 and TRBJ2-5; possibly TRBD2 for D (7 bases). The V and J ends lost 0 bases and 4 bases respectively, with 16 bases between them. Germline V lookup: CDR1 SGHNT, CDR2 YYREEE (reference sequence). This CDR3 is built from 16 residues. CDR3 DNA sequence: TGTGCCAGCAGCTTGGCGTCGGCGGGGGCAAGAGAGACCCAGTACTTC. It codes for CASSLASAGARETQYF. The whole variable domain, filled in from reference TRBV5-4 and TRBJ2-5, reads ETGVTQSPTHLIKTRGQQVTLRCSSQSGHNTVSWYQQALGQGPQFIFQYYREEENGRGNFPPRFSGLQFPNYSSELNVNALELDDSALYLCASSLASAGARETQYFGPGTRLLVL.